The clone carrying this TCR beta chain was observed at least ten times. Its antigen is undetermined. The V end lost 1 base, the J end lost 0 bases, and 10 bases lay between the germline ends. This CDR3 region has 15 residues. The germline V gene has CDR1 SGHRS and CDR2 YFSETQ. As it was prepared, the TCRbeta library received unique molecular identifiers. TCRdb used MiXCR to reprocess the PCR reads, holding one entry per CDR3 protein. The repertoire consists of about 300,000 distinct CDR3 sequences, with 10% occurring once and the leading ten covering around 7.6%. This sample was taken from a study of T-cell reconstitution after alpha-beta-depleted transplantation in children. Broader study findings: In patients about two months after transplant, alpha-beta T cells reportedly arose from several hundred expanded graft clones. Some patients showed high day-60 TCRbeta diversity, which derived from surviving recipient T cells and thymic progenitors. T-cell counts and diversity at one year following transplant were attributed mainly to newly produced T cells.

The chain carries TRBV5-1 and TRBJ1-1; D not certain. The clonotype was recovered from a boy under two years old with acute myeloid leukemia, due to receive a stem cell transplant. Sample: PBMCs, taken before TCRalphabeta/CD19-depleted stem cell transplant. In nucleotides, the CDR3 is TGCGCCAGCAGCTTGCAGCCGAACATGAACACTGAAGCTTTCTTT. This encodes CASSLQPNMNTEAFF.